This T cell receptor beta chain was identified in a study of response to subunit inactivated influenza vaccine. Only a few counts were recorded for this clonotype. TCRdb ran MiXCR on the RT-PCR reads and lists one entry per CDR3 protein. The table lists about 170,000 distinct CDR3 sequences, roughly 12% of them singletons, with 25% to 30% in the top ten. The CDR3 is 16 residues long. The V end was cut by 1 base, the J end by 2 bases, with 12 bases between. Germline V gives CDR1 SGHAT, CDR2 FQNNGV. These sequences were also reported in another study, on T cells expressing NK-cell markers. As reported in that work: Making the TCR beta cDNA relied on 5'RACE template switching with UMIs. Among the experiments, several used an anti-gamma-delta TCR antibody to restrict sorting to alpha-beta TCR T cells. Dominant NKG2C+ clonotypes in six donors made up roughly 1.0-7.0% of CD8+ T cells.

The chain recombines TRBV11-2 with TRBJ1-5; a weak D match, TRBD1 (5 bases). The clonotype originates from a man aged 45 to 65 who received an inactivated influenza vaccine. The sequences come from CD8+ T cells sorted from PBMCs, collected 11 to 12 days after vaccination. The CDR3 coding sequence is TGTGCCAGCAGCTTAGGTTGGGGCCACGGCAATCAGCCCCAGCATTTT. Protein sequence: CASSLGWGHGNQPQHF.